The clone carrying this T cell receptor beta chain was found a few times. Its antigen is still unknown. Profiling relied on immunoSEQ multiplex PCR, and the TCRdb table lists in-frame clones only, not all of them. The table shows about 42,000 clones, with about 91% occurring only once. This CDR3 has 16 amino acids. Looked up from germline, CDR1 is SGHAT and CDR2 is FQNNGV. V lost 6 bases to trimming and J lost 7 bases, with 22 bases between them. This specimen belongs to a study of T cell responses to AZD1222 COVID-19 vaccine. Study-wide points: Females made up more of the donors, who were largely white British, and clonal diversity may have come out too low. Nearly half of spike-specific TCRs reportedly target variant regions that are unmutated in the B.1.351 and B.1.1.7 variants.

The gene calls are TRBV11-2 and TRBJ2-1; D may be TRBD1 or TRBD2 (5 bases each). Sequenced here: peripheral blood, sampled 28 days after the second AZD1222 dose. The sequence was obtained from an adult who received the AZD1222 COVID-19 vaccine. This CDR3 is CASRGRSEGTGNEQFF. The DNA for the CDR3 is TGTGCCAGCAGGGGGCGTAGCGAGGGCACGGGAAATGAGCAGTTCTTC.